This T cell receptor (beta chain) is drawn from a study of shared clonotypes between healthy human individuals. The wider study: Participating donors consisted of a couple of women and a few men aged 18 to 49.

This clone was seen once. Its antigen is as yet unknown. At the DNA level, this CDR3 is encoded by other sequences in the same sample as well. With 3 bases removed from V and 6 bases from J, the gap between germline ends came to 7 bases. Germline V gene data show CDR1 as SGDLS and CDR2 as YYNGEE. The CDR3 length is 12 residues. General observations from the study: Limitation of the genetic and exposure-history diversity represented came from the few donors.

Terminally differentiated effector memory CD45RA+ cells were excluded from the naive CD8 cells, which were CD45RO-negative and positively selected for CCR7. Splitting of each subset's genomic DNA was done evenly across several immunoSEQ plates. Using immunoSEQ multiplex PCR, the repertoire was profiled, and TCRdb retains in-frame clones only, with some absent. The table shows about 2.1 million clones, with 80% to 95% occurring only once. The sequence was obtained from a young man in good health. Some clones in this sample may be carry-over from other donors' samples. The sample consisted of naive CD8+ T cells from PBMCs. V gene TRBV9 combines with J gene TRBJ2-1; D ambiguous. CDR3 residues: CASSGASNEQFF. For the CDR3, the DNA is TGTGCCAGCAGCGGGGCATCCAATGAGCAGTTCTTC.